This entry lists 11 T cell receptor beta chains sequenced from one sample in a study of cytomegalovirus exposure and HLA in healthy donors. The PCR was carried out with 60 Vbeta primers and 13 Jbeta primers. Only in-frame clones appear in the TCRdb table, and some are missing; sequencing was by immunoSEQ multiplex PCR. The sample consists of about 120,000 clones, nearly 80% of them appearing once. The sample comprised PBMCs. The receptor source for this set is a woman in her twenties or thirties in good health and CMV-seropositive.

V usage is TRBV16 and J usage is TRBJ1-1; 7 nucleotides agree with TRBD1. Germline V lookup: CDR1 KGHSY, CDR2 FQNENV. The CDR3 is 15 amino acids. Trimming cost V 3 bases and J 10 bases; bases outside gene matches: 14. CDR3 coding DNA: TGTGCCAGCAGCCAGTCTGGGGCCCCGACAGGGAGAGCTTTCTTT. As protein: CASSQSGAPTGRAFF. The variable domain in full, completed from reference TRBV16 and TRBJ1-1, reads GEEVAQTPKHLVRGEGQKAKLYCAPIKGHSYVFWYQQVLKNEFKFLISFQNENVFDETGMPKERFSAKCLPNSPCSLEIQATKLEDSAVYFCASSQSGAPTGRAFFGQGTRLTVV.

This rearrangement joins TRBV28 to TRBJ1-2; maybe TRBD1 (5 bases). The V gene lost 1 base and the J gene lost 4 bases, with 13 bases spanning the gap. Germline V gene data show CDR1 as MDHEN and CDR2 as SYDVKM. The CDR3 sequence is 15 residues long. CDR3 DNA: TGTGCCAGCAGTTTATCCCTGGCAGGGCCCTATGGCTACACCTTC. It specifies CASSLSLAGPYGYTF.

The chain employs TRBV6-1 and TRBJ1-1; perhaps TRBD1 as D (5 bases). CDR3 length equals 15 residues. V was trimmed by 0 bases and J by 11 bases, leaving 19 bases between them. Germline-derived CDR1 and CDR2 are MNHNS and SASEGT. The CDR3 region has the DNA TGTGCCAGCAGTGAAGCAGTGGCCCCGGGGGTGGTTGCTTTCTTT. Amino acids: CASSEAVAPGVVAFF.

The chain recombines TRBV25-1 with TRBJ2-1, with 11 positions matching TRBD2. Germline CDR1 is MGHDK and CDR2 is SYGVNS. Unmatched junction bases numbered 4, after V lost 4 bases and J lost 8 bases. This CDR3 has 14 residues. The CDR3: CASSAGTSGDEQFF. The CDR3 DNA sequence: TGTGCCAGCAGTGCAGGGACTAGCGGTGATGAGCAGTTCTTC. The full variable domain, completed using reference TRBV25-1 and TRBJ2-1, is EADIYQTPRYLVIGTGKKITLECSQTMGHDKMYWYQQDPGMELHLIHYSYGVNSTEKGDLSSESTVSRIRTEHFPLTLESARPSHTSQYLCASSAGTSGDEQFFGPGTRLTVL.

The rearrangement uses TRBV4-3 and TRBJ2-7; no firm D call. The germline V gene has CDR1 LGHNA and CDR2 YSLEER. This CDR3 is built from 14 residues. The V end lost 4 bases, the J end lost 3 bases, and 13 bases lay between the germline ends. The CDR3 bases are TGCGCCAGCAGCCCCGGAACAGATCTCTACGAGCAGTACTTC. It specifies CASSPGTDLYEQYF.

The V call is TRBV5-6, the J call TRBJ1-2; 8 positions match TRBD1. This CDR3 contains 17 residues. V lost 0 bases, J lost 3 bases, and 10 bases stayed unmatched. Germline assignment: CDR1 SGHDT and CDR2 YYEEEE. The CDR3 DNA is TGTGCCAGCAGCTTGGGGCCGCCCGACAGGGGCGACTATGGCTACACCTTC. It specifies CASSLGPPDRGDYGYTF.

V and J are TRBV7-2 and TRBJ1-2, with D perhaps TRBD1 (6 bases). The CDR3 sequence is 15 residues long. CDR1 and CDR2 (germline): SGHTA, FQGNSA. V lost 0 bases and J lost 5, with 13 bases in between. The DNA for the CDR3 is TGTGCCAGCAGCTTAGCGGGGGGGCCCATTTATGGCTACACCTTC. Its protein is CASSLAGGPIYGYTF. Full variable domain (rest looked up from reference TRBV7-2 and TRBJ1-2): GAGVSQSPSNKVTEKGKDVELRCDPISGHTALYWYRQSLGQGLEFLIYFQGNSAPDKSGLPSDRFSAERTGGSVSTLTIQRTQQEDSAVYLCASSLAGGPIYGYTFGSGTRLTVV.

This clone was found once. The rearrangement links TRBV5-5 to TRBJ2-7; D perhaps matches TRBD1 (5 bases). This CDR3 comprises 13 residues. V lost 2 bases, J lost 3 bases, and 9 bases lay in between. Germline loops: CDR1 SGHKS, CDR2 YYEKEE (reference sequence). The CDR3 reads CASSFPTDYEQYF. CDR3 sequence (DNA): TGTGCCAGCAGCTTCCCGACAGACTACGAGCAGTACTTC.

The V gene is TRBV4-2, the J gene TRBJ2-1, with 7 bases fitting TRBD2. The CDR3 totals 16 residues. Per the germline V gene, CDR1 is LGHNA and CDR2 is YNFKEQ. V shed 0 bases, J shed 5 bases, and the junction held 7 bases outside the gene matches. In DNA form, the CDR3 reads TGTGCCAGCAGCCAAGACGTGGGGGGGATCCACAATGAGCAGTTCTTC. This encodes CASSQDVGGIHNEQFF.

This rearrangement joins TRBV5-4 to TRBJ2-3, with D perhaps matching TRBD2 (5 bases). V shed 4 bases and J shed 5 bases, with 17 bases lying between them. This CDR3 spans 15 amino acids. Germline assignment: CDR1 SGHNT and CDR2 YYREEE (reference sequence). In nucleotides, the CDR3 is TGTGCCAGCAGCCATGGCACCAAACTAGGAGATACGCAGTATTTT. This gives the protein CASSHGTKLGDTQYF.

V and J are TRBV4-1 and TRBJ1-2, with 9 positions matching TRBD1. V shed 3 bases and J 4 bases; nucleotides not matched to a gene: 3. Per germline, CDR1 MGHRA and CDR2 YSYEKL. This CDR3 contains 14 residues. This CDR3 is CASSQRTGVYGYTF. The DNA of the CDR3 is TGCGCCAGCAGCCAGAGGACAGGGGTCTATGGCTACACCTTC.